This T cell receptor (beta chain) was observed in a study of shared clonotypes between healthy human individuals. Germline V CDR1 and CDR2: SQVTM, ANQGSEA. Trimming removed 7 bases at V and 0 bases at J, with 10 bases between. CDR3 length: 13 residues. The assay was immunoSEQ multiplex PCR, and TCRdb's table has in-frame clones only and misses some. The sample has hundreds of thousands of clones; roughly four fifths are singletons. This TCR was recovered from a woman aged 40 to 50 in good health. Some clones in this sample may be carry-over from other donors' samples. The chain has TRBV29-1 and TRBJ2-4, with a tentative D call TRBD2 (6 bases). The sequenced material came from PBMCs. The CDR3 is CSAAGLAKNIQYF. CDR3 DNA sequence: TGCAGCGCCGCGGGACTAGCCAAAAACATTCAGTACTTC.